One T cell receptor (beta chain) is described in this entry. This clonotype was observed a handful of times. Which antigen it targets is not known. The record has no base qualities; no much larger clone is one base away. The time point label, read with the paper, signifies: day 60 (about 2 months) after transplantation. The treatment or condition label of this sample denotes: allogeneic hematopoietic cell transplantation with graft depleted of TCRalphabeta T cells and CD19 B cells. The children who served as transplant recipients had been given grafts of TCRalphabeta/CD19-depleted allogeneic hematopoietic cells. The data derive from a study of T-cell reconstitution after alpha-beta-depleted transplantation in children (dated by TCRdb to between 2015 and 2016). Describing the broader study: T-cell immune reconstitution after TCRalphabeta/CD19-depleted allogeneic hematopoietic cell transplantation in children was quantitatively tracked in the study by means of TCR repertoire profiling.

The library was built by means of PCR. Sequenced on an Illumina HiSeq 2500. To normalize quantification of the TCRbeta repertoire, the TCR libraries were built with molecular barcoding that relied on unique molecular identifiers. The public reads were quality trimmed at Q25 with fastp and then assembled into clones with MiXCR by TCRdb, keeping productive beta chains. Each record represents a unique CDR3 protein, reported with the most common genes and DNA among its rows. In all, the sample holds about 27,000 distinct CDR3 sequences, and 15% to 20% of those were seen once. Roughly 35% of the sample lies in the top ten. General findings and caveats noted by the study authors: The apparently early recovery of alphabetaT-cell counts about two months after transplant reportedly depended on only several hundred rapidly expanded clones that came from non-depleted graft cells. The frequencies of hyperexpanded clones fell over the following months, and after one year, T-cell counts and TCRbeta diversity were mostly attributed to newly produced T cells. The high TCRbeta diversity at day 60 in some patients was ascribed to recipient T cells and intrathymic progenitors that had survived conditioning.

Taken from cysteine to phenylalanine, the CDR3 has 18 residues. The retained sequence is limited to the CDR3, 54 bases, with the frame set at the first base. In the germline V gene, CDR1 corresponds to MNHNS and CDR2 to SASEGT. For this chain, trimming is 6 bases at the V end and 0 bases at the J end, and the number of junction bases without a gene match is 10. Sequencing used PBMCs, mostly from graft donor cells, obtained 60 days after TCRalphabeta/CD19-depleted stem cell transplant. Rearrangement joined TRBV6-1 to TRBJ2-3; 12 central nucleotides agree with TRBD2. The source of this sequence is a male patient between 2 and 10 years old who had a stem cell transplant for acute lymphoblastic leukemia, so the T cells may come from the graft donor. The CDR3 protein sequence reads: CASSPGLAGFLSTDTQYF. In nucleotide form, the sequence is TGTGCCAGCAGCCCCGGACTAGCGGGGTTCCTTAGCACAGATACGCAGTATTTT.